This is a list of T cell receptor beta chains from one sample in a study of cytomegalovirus exposure and HLA in healthy donors. Profiling relied on immunoSEQ multiplex PCR, and the TCRdb table lists in-frame clones only, not all of them. This sample has some 66,000 clones, with 65% to 85% found just once. Specimen: PBMCs. Every receptor here comes from a woman in her 30s in good health and CMV-seronegative. Both conserved end residues are part of each CDR3. Fields, in order: clone size, V gene, CDR3 protein. For some rows the clone size is stated as once, few or many, or as a class when expanded; others skip it.

clone_size: .; v_call: TRBV5-6; cdr3_aa: CASSLGTLLQETQYF
clone_size: .; v_call: TRBV7-2; cdr3_aa: CASSRQGRTETQYF
clone_size: .; v_call: TRBV7-2; cdr3_aa: CASSFRDRGEAFF
clone_size: .; v_call: TRBV6-5; cdr3_aa: CASTTQGLSYGYTF
clone_size: .; v_call: TRBV7-2; cdr3_aa: CASSLLVREGGYTF
clone_size: .; v_call: TRBV5-1; cdr3_aa: CASSPTSSGNTIYF
clone_size: .; v_call: TRBV9; cdr3_aa: CASSTGQSTYEQYF
clone_size: .; v_call: TRBV29-1; cdr3_aa: CSVVGQGYEQYF
clone_size: .; v_call: TRBV5-4; cdr3_aa: CASSLDPGGLTLYGYTF
clone_size: .; v_call: TRBV28; cdr3_aa: CASSSPPPGSQETQYF
clone_size: .; v_call: TRBV7-6; cdr3_aa: CASSLDSYNEQFF
clone_size: .; v_call: TRBV7-9; cdr3_aa: CASSLKGRFSYEQYF
clone_size: .; v_call: TRBV7-9; cdr3_aa: CSSSSDRSPSFYEQYF
clone_size: .; v_call: TRBV19; cdr3_aa: CASSTQGQGVAYEQYF
clone_size: .; v_call: TRBV4-1; cdr3_aa: CASSQGGVQGLNTEAFF
clone_size: .; v_call: TRBV11-2; cdr3_aa: CASSPGTVDTEAFF
clone_size: .; v_call: TRBV27; cdr3_aa: CASRGAGGNQPQHF
clone_size: .; v_call: TRBV5-4; cdr3_aa: CASSRRVALDNEQYF
clone_size: .; v_call: TRBV7-2; cdr3_aa: CASSPRTGPNTEAFF
clone_size: .; v_call: TRBV7-8; cdr3_aa: CASLEGGRSNQPQHF
clone_size: once; v_call: TRBV2; cdr3_aa: CASSEERGLAGNTGELFF
clone_size: once; v_call: TRBV10-2; cdr3_aa: CASSETYRTSQETQYF
clone_size: once; v_call: TRBV6-1; cdr3_aa: CASSEPYRGHSNYGYTF
clone_size: few; v_call: TRBV5-5; cdr3_aa: CASRPYTGNYGYTF